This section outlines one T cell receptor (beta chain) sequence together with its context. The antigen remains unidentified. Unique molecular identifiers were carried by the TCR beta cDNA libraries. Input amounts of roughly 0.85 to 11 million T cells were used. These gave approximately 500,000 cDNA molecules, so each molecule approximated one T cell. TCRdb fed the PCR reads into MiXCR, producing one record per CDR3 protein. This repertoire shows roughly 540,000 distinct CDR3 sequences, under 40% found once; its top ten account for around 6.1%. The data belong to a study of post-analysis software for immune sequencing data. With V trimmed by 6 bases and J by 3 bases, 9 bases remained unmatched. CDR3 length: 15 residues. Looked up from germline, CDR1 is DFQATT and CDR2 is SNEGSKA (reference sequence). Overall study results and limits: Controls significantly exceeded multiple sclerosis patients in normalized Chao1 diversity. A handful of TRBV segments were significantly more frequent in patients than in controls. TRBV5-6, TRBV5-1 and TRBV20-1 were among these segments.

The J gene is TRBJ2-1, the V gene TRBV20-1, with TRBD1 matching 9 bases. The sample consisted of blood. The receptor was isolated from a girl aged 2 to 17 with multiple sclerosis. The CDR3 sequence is CSAPLPGQGYNEQFF. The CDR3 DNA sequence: TGCAGTGCGCCCCTCCCGGGACAGGGCTACAATGAGCAGTTCTTC.